This T cell receptor beta chain derives from a study of T cell responses to AZD1222 COVID-19 vaccine. General study findings and limits: Increases in Spike-specific TCR breadth and depth were seen after two AZD1222 doses.

The germline gives CDR1 SGHNT, CDR2 YYREEE (reference sequence). CDR3 length: 13 amino acids. V lost 4 bases and J lost 2, with 9 bases in between. A remark on this clone: The antigen remains unidentified.

Data came from immunoSEQ multiplex PCR; TCRdb stores just in-frame clones and leaves some out. The sample includes nearly 110,000 clones, roughly 91% of them seen just once. Source: peripheral blood, taken 28 days after the second AZD1222 dose. This chain links TRBV5-4 with TRBJ2-5, with no clear D. The receptor was isolated from an adult who received the AZD1222 COVID-19 vaccine. For the CDR3, the DNA is TGTGCCAGCAGCCGTGACCAGCAAGAGACCCAGTACTTC. Its protein is CASSRDQQETQYF.